This T cell receptor beta chain originates from a study of radiation and T cells in renal cell carcinoma. About the study: Nephrectomy followed 15 Gy stereotactic body radiation by 4 weeks. Study observations and caveats: From baseline, blood top tumor clonotypes peaked at 2 weeks post-radiation.

Indicated time point: blood 2 weeks post-SBRT. Treatment reported: 15 Gy SBRT to primary tumor, nephrectomy 4 weeks later. Radiation-treated patients gave blood at baseline, week 2 and week 4. In the case of this clone: Its antigen is not identified.

This CDR3 spans 15 amino acids. The V gene's germline CDR1 is MDHEN and CDR2 SYDVKM. V was trimmed by 2 bases and J by 2 bases, leaving 11 bases between them. The protocol was immunoSEQ multiplex PCR, while the TCRdb copy is restricted to in-frame clones and leaves out a portion. The sample contains 70,000 or so clones, 82% of which appear only once. The genes are TRBV28 and TRBJ2-3; perhaps TRBD2 as D (6 bases). The TCR comes from a man in his fifties or sixties with renal cell carcinoma. This specimen consisted of blood, obtained from a patient whose treatment included radiotherapy and nephrectomy. CDR3 in DNA: TGTGCCAGCAGTTTAGGATCGGGAGACACAGATACGCAGTATTTT. It translates to CASSLGSGDTDTQYF. Drawing the rest from reference TRBV28 and TRBJ2-3, the complete variable domain is DVKVTQSSRYLVKRTGEKVFLECVQDMDHENMFWYRQDPGLGLRLIYFSYDVKMKEKGDIPEGYSVSREKKERFSLILESASTNQTSMYLCASSLGSGDTDTQYFGPGTRLTVL.